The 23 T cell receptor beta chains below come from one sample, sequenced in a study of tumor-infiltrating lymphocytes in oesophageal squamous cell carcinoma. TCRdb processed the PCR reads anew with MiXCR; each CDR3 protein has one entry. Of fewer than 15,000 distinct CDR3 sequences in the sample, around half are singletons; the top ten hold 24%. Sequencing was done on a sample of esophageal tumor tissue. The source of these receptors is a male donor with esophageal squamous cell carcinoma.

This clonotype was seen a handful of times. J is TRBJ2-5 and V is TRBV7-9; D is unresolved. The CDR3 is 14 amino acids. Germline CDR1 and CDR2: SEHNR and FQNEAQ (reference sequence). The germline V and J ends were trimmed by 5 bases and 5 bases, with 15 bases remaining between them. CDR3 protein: CASSAQTNAETQYF. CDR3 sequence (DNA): TGTGCCAGCAGCGCCCAAACGAATGCGGAGACCCAGTACTTC.

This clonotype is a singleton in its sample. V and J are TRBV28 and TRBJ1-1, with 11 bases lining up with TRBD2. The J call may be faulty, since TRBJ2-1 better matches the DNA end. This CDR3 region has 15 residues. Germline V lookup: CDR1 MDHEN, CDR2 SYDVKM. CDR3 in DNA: TGTGCCAGCAGTTCACTAGCGGGAGCGGGCAATGAGCAGTTCTTC. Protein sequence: CASSSLAGAGNEQFF.

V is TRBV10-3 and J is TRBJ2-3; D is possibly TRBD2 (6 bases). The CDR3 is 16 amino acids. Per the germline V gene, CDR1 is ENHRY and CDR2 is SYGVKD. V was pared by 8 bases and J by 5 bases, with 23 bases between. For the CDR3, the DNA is TGTGCCATCGGTGGGAGGCAGCGAACGATGGTAGATACGCAGTATTTT. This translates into CAIGGRQRTMVDTQYF.

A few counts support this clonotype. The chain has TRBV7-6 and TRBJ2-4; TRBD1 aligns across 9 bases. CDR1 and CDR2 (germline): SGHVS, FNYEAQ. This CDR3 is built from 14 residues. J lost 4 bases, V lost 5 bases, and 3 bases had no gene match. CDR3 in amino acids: CASSLDRGKNIQYF. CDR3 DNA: TGTGCCAGCAGCCTGGACAGGGGAAAAAACATTCAGTACTTC.

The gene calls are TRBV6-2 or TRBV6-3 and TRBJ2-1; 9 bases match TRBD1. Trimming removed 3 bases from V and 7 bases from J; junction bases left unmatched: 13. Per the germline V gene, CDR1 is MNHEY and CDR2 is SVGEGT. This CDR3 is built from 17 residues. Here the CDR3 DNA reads TGTGCCAGCAGTTATAACCGGGACAGGGTTCCTCTGAATGAGCAGTTCTTC. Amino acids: CASSYNRDRVPLNEQFF.

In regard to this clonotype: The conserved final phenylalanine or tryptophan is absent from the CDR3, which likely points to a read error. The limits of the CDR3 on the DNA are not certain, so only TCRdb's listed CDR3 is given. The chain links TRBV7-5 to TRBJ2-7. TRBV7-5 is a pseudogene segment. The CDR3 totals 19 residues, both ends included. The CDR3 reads CISVPEPPTPRDYGYTFGS.

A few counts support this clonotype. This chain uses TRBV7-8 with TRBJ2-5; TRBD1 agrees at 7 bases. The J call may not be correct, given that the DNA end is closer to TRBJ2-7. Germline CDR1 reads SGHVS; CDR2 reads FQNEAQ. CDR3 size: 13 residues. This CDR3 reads CASSTIGQAEQYF. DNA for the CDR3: TGTGCCAGCAGCACCATAGGACAGGCCGAGCAGTACTTC.

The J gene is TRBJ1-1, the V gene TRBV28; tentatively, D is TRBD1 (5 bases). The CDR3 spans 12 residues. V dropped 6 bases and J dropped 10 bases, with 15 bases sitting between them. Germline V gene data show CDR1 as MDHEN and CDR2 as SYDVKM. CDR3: CASSKDGGVAFF. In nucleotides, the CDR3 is TGTGCCAGCAGCAAGGACGGGGGGGTAGCTTTCTTT.

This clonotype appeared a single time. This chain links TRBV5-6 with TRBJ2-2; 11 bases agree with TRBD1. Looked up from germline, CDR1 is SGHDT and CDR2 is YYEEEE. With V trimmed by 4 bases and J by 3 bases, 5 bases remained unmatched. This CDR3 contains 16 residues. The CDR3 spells CASSVGTGGYTGELFF. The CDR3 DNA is TGTGCCAGCAGCGTGGGGACAGGGGGTTACACCGGGGAGCTGTTTTTT.

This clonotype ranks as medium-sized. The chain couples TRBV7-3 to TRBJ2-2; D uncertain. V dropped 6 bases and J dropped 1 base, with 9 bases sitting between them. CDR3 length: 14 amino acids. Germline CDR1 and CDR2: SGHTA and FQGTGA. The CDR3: CASRSDGNTGELFF. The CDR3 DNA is TGTGCCAGCAGATCGGACGGGAACACCGGGGAGCTGTTTTTT.

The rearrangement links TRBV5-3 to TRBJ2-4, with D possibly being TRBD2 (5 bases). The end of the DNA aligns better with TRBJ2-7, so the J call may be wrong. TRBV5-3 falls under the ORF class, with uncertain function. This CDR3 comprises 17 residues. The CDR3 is CASSLGEPFLRGYEQYF. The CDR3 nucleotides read TGTGCCAGCAGCCTTGGGGAGCCATTTCTCAGAGGTTACGAGCAGTACTTC.

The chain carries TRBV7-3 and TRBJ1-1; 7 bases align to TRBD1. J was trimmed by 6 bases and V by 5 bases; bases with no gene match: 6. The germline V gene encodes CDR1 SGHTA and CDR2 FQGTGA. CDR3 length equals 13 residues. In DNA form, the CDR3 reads TGTGCCAGCAGCCGACAGGGTGAATCTGAAGCTTTCTTT. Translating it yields CASSRQGESEAFF.

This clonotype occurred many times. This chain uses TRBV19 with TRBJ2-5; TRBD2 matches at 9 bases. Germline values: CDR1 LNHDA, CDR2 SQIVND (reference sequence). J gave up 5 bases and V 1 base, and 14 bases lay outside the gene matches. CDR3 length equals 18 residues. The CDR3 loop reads CASSIGGSSSGTEETQYF. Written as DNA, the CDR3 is TGTGCCAGTAGTATAGGGGGTTCTTCTAGCGGGACGGAGGAGACCCAGTACTTC.

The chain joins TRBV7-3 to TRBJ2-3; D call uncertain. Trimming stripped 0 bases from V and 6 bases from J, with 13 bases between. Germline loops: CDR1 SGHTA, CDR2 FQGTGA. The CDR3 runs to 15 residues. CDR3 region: CASSLTGASVDTQYF. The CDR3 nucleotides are TGTGCCAGCAGCTTAACTGGAGCCAGTGTGGATACGCAGTATTTT.

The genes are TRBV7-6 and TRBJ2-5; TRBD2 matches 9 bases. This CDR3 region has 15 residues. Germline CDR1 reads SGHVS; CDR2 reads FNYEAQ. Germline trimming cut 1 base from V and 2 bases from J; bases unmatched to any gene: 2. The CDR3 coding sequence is TGTGCCAGCAGCTTAGGCGGGAGGGGACAAGAGACCCAGTACTTC. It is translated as CASSLGGRGQETQYF.

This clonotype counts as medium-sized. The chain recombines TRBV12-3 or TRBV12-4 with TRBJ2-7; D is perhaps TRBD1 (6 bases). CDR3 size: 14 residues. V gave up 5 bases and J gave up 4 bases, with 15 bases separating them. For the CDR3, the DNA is TGTGCCAGCAGTCAGATCCTGGACAGTTACGAGCAGTACTTC. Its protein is CASSQILDSYEQYF.

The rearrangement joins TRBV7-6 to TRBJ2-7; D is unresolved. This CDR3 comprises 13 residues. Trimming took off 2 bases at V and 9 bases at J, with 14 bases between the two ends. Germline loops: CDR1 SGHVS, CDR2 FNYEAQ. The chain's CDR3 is CASSLRSAVTQYF. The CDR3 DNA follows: TGTGCCAGCAGCTTACGCTCGGCGGTAACGCAGTACTTC. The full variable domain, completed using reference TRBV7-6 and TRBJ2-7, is GAGVSQSPRYKVTKRGQDVALRCDPISGHVSLYWYRQALGQGPEFLTYFNYEAQQDKSGLPNDRFSAERPEGSISTLTIQRTEQRDSAMYRCASSLRSAVTQYFGPGTRLTVT.

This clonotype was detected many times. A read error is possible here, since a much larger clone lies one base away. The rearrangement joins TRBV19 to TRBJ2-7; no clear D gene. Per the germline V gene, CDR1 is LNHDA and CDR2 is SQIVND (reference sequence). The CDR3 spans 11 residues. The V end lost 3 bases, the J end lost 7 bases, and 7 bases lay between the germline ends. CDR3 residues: CASSIRNEQYF. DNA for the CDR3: TGTGCCAGTAGTATCAGGAATGAGCAGTACTTC.

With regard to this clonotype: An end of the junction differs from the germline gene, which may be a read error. The CDR3, as DNA: TGTGCCAGCAGCCACGGACGGACCAATTCACCCCTCCACTTC. Translated, it gives CASSHGRTNSPLHF. The chain is built from TRBV12-3 or TRBV12-4 and TRBJ2-5; D is uncertain. The CDR3 runs 14 residues.

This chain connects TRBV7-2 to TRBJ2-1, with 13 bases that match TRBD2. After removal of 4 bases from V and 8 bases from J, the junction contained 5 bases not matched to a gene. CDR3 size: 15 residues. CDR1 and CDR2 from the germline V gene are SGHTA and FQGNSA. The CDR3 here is CASSWTSGGRDEQFF. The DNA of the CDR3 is TGTGCCAGCAGCTGGACTAGCGGGGGTAGGGATGAGCAGTTCTTC.

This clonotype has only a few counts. CDR3 sequence (DNA): TGTGCCAGCAGCCTGGAACCCAAAGAGACCCAGTACTTC. Translation gives CASSLEPKETQYF. The chain uses TRBV7-6 and TRBJ2-4; D gene uncertain. The J call may not be correct, given that the DNA end is closer to TRBJ2-5. The germline V gene encodes CDR1 SGHVS and CDR2 FNYEAQ. The CDR3 length is 13 residues.

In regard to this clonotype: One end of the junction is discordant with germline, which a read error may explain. CDR3: CGTGLNTEAFF. CDR3 bases: TGCGGGACGGGTCTGAACACTGAAGCTTTCTTT. This chain joins TRBV28 and TRBJ1-1, with D tentatively TRBD1 (5 bases). CDR3 length: 11 amino acids. CDR1 is MDHEN, CDR2 SYDVKM, per germline.

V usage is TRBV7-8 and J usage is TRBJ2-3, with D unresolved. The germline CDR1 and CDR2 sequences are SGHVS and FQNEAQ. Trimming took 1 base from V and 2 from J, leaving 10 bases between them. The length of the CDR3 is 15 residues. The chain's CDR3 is CASSLGQVDTDTQYF. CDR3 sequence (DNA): TGTGCCAGCAGCTTAGGTCAGGTGGACACAGATACGCAGTATTTT.